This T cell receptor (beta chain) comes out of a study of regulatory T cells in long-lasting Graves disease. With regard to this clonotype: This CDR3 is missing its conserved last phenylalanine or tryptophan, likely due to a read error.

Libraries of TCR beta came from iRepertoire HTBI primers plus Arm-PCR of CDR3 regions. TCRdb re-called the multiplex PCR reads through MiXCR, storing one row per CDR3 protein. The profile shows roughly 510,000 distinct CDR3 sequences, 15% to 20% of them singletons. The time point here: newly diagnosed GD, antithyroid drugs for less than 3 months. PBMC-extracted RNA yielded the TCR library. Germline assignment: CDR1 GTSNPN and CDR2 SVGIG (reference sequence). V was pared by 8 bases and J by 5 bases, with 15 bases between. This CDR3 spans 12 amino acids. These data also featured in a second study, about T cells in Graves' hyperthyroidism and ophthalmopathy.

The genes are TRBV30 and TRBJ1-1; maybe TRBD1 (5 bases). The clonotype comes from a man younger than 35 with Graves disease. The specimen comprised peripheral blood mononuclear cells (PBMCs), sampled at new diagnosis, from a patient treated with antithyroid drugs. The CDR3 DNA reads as TGTGCCCAACAAAAGACAGTGACTGAAGCTTTCCTT. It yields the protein CAQQKTVTEAFL.